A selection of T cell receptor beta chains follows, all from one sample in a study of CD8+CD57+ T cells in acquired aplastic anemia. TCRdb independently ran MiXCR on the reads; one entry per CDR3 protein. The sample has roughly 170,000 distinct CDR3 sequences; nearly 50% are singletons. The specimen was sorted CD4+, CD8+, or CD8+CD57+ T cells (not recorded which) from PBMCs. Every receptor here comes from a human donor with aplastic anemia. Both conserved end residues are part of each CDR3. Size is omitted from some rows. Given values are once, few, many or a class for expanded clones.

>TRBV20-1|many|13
CSAYSGTTNEQFF
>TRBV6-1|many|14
CASSKGENTGELFF
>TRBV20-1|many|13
CSARPSGGYEQFF
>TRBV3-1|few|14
CASSLQGTGYGYTF
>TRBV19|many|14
CASTAARGHYGYTF
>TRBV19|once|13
CASSPSLGSPLHF
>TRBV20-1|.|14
CSARVRTGLNEQFF
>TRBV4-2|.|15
CASSVVHEGGNEQFF
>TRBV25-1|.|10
CAKQGNGYTF
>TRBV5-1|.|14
CASSLEAPNTEAFF
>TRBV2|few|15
CASSEEINYSTEAFF
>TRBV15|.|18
CATSRYTTGTGDADTQYF
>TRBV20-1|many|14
CSASGGTGANVLTF
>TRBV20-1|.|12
CSARPPSGPLHF
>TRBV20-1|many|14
CSALGQGAGNEQFF
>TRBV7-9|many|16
CASSYGTGDSNYGYTF
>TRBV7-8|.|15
CASSSSGIQDYEQYF
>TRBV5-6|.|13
CASSLSNGGGYTF
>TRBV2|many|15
CASSLQGPSNQPQHF
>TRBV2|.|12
CASAGLGPEQYF
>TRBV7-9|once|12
CASSLSKYEQFF
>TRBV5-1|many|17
CASSLVTTGLDTGELFF
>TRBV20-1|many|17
CSARGGFKHGGLQPQHF
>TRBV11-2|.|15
CASSFGGAGTDTQYF
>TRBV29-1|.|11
CSVVRNTEAFF
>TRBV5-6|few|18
CASGPDRGLRHRGEKLFF
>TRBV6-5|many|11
CASSYRTGYTF
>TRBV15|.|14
CATSRDAEGETQYF
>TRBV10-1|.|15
CAGSESRGLTNEQFF
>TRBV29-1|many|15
CSVGNLRGREDTQYF
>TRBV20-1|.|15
CSASIRQGAASPLHF
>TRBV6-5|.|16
CASSYSRSAIGGGYTF
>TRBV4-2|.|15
CASSQDHSPGNTIYF
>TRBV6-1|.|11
CASRFAYEQYF
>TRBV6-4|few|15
CASSLLSYSGNTIYF
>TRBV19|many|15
CASSIRTGDTDTQYF
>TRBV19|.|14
CASSLGGGVYEQYF
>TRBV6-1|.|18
CASSEARQGHFSNQPQHF
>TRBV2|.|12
CAISDISDTQYF
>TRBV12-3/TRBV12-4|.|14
CASSVAGGGMAQYF
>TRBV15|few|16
CATSRDRDRVGYGYTF
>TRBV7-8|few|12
CASSLARLEQYF
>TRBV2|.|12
CASRGQGDTQYF
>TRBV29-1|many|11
CSVGGNEKLFF
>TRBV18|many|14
CASSPGTGNSPLHF
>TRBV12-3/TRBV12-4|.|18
CASSPRPTSGTNTGELFF
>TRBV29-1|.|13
CSVDTSNTGELFF
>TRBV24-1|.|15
CATSDRDWYNNEQFF
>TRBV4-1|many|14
CASSQPLRGNTIYF
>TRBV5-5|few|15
CASSLPGTIQETQYF
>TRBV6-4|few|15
CASSDSGRGAREQFF
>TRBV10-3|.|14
CAISTQGAAYEQYF
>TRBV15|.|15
CATSHSGWSNEKLFF
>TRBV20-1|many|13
CSARDSGGNIQYF
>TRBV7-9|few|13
CASSLISGYEQYF
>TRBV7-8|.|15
CASSPATGQAYGYTF
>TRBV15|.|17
CATSRGGGSNTEETQYF
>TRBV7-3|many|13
CASSLPGGGEQFF
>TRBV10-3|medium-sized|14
CAISELGSVSGYTF
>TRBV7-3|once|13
CASSPGQRREQYF